A single sample gave rise to the 29 T cell receptor beta chains below, sequenced in a study of CXCR3-negative and CXCR3-positive naive CD8 T cells. Study-wide findings and caveats: CXCR3-positive naive cells carried more hydrophobic TRB CDR3s than CXCR3-negative ones.

UMI-tagged TRB cDNA libraries were built via 5' RACE. Following a re-call of the 5' RACE reads, TCRdb has one entry per CDR3 protein and lacks DNA. This table holds 100,000 to 150,000 distinct CDR3 sequences. These receptors' antigens are unknown. Sequenced sample: naive CXCR3+ CD8+ T cells from blood. Subset here: CD45RO-CCR7+CD27+CD95- naive CD8+ T cells expressing CXCR3 (TNR3+). The source is a human donor in good health. Some clones in this sample may be carry-over from other donors' samples.

The CDR3 region is CASSWDRGGSGANVLTF. The chain employs TRBV5-1 and TRBJ2-6; lacking DNA, the TRBD2 call made by TCRdb goes unchecked. The germline V gene has CDR1 SGHRS and CDR2 YFSETQ. CDR3 size: 17 residues.

The rearrangement uses TRBV18 and TRBJ2-7; lacking DNA, the TRBD1 call made by TCRdb goes unchecked. CDR3 length equals 13 residues. CDR1 KGHSH and CDR2 LQKENI come from the germline V gene. The CDR3 protein is CASSPGQFYEQYF.

The chain has TRBV27 and TRBJ2-2; checking the TCRdb D call of TRBD1 is not possible without DNA. The CDR3 contains 14 residues. The germline V gene encodes CDR1 MNHEY and CDR2 SMNVEV (reference sequence). The CDR3: CASSLLLGAGELLF.

The rearrangement links TRBV19 to TRBJ2-3; TCRdb gives TRBD2 as the D gene, but with no DNA this cannot be confirmed. The CDR3 is 16 residues long. CDR1 and CDR2 (germline): LNHDA, SQIVND (reference sequence). The CDR3 region is CASSPEGLSSTDTQYF. Looking up the rest from reference TRBV19 and TRBJ2-3 gives the full variable domain: DGGITQSPKYLFRKEGQNVTLSCEQNLNHDAMYWYRQDPGQGLRLIYYSQIVNDFQKGDIAEGYSVSREKKESFPLTVTSAQKNPTAFYLCASSPEGLSSTDTQYFGPGTRLTVL.

The genes are TRBV29-1 and TRBJ1-5; TCRdb designates TRBD1, a call that cannot be tested without DNA. The CDR3 is made up of 13 amino acids. The germline gives CDR1 SQVTM, CDR2 ANQGSEA. CDR3 sequence reads: CSVETGGNQPQHF. The full variable domain, in which reference TRBV29-1 and TRBJ1-5 provide the parts outside the CDR3, is SAVISQKPSRDICQRGTSLTIQCQVDSQVTMMFWYRQQPGQSLTLIATANQGSEATYESGFVIDKFPISRPNLTFSTLTVSNMSPEDSSIYLCSVETGGNQPQHFGDGTRLSIL.

The J gene is TRBJ2-1, the V gene TRBV18. The germline CDR1 and CDR2 sequences are KGHSH and LQKENI. The CDR3 is 16 amino acids. The CDR3 here is CASSPLGGQSYNEQFF. Drawing the rest from reference TRBV18 and TRBJ2-1, the complete variable domain is NAGVMQNPRHLVRRRGQEARLRCSPMKGHSHVYWYRQLPEEGLKFMVYLQKENIIDESGMPKERFSAEFPKEGPSILRIQQVVRGDSAAYFCASSPLGGQSYNEQFFGPGTRLTVL.

The rearrangement links TRBV5-1 to TRBJ2-1. CDR3 length: 15 residues. CDR1 and CDR2 from the germline V gene are SGHRS and YFSETQ. The chain's CDR3 is CASSLVEPRYNEQFF.

The V gene is TRBV13, the J gene TRBJ2-3; TCRdb outputs TRBD2, but without DNA this stays unchecked. The germline CDR1 and CDR2 sequences are PRHDT and FYEKMQ (reference sequence). This CDR3 has 18 residues. The CDR3 reads CASSGLAGGDTSTDTQYF.

The J gene is TRBJ2-3, the V gene TRBV4-1; TCRdb indicates TRBD2, and absent DNA this call remains unverified. Germline V CDR1 and CDR2: MGHRA, YSYEKL. This CDR3 region has 14 residues. CDR3 amino acids: CASSQLRETDTQYF.

J is TRBJ2-7 and V is TRBV29-1; without DNA, the TCRdb call of TRBD2 cannot be checked. Germline lookup yields CDR1 SQVTM and CDR2 ANQGSEA. CDR3 length equals 15 residues. CDR3 sequence: CSVEDRAGRSYEQYF.

The rearrangement links TRBV9 to TRBJ2-1; there is no DNA to check the TCRdb D call of TRBD1. Germline-derived CDR1 and CDR2 are SGDLS and YYNGEE. This CDR3 spans 12 amino acids. CDR3: CASSVGADEQFF.

V usage is TRBV7-9 and J usage is TRBJ1-1; the D call of TRBD1 rests on TCRdb alone, since no DNA is present to check it. This CDR3 has 14 residues. Looked up from germline, CDR1 is SEHNR and CDR2 is FQNEAQ (reference sequence). CDR3 sequence: CASSPNRGGTEAFF.

The rearrangement uses TRBV10-1 and TRBJ2-7. The CDR3 totals 14 residues. Germline V gene data show CDR1 as WNHNN and CDR2 as SYGVQD (reference sequence). CDR3 amino acids: CASSELRDSDEQYF.

The gene calls are TRBV29-1 and TRBJ2-7; TCRdb's D gene call, TRBD1, goes unchecked for lack of DNA. This CDR3 has 12 amino acids. Per germline, CDR1 SQVTM and CDR2 ANQGSEA. CDR3 loop: CSVTGQSYEQYF.

The chain couples TRBV5-5 to TRBJ1-4; TCRdb's D gene call, TRBD1, goes unchecked for lack of DNA. The CDR3 length is 14 residues. CDR1 and CDR2 (germline): SGHKS, YYEKEE (reference sequence). The CDR3 loop is CASSSWDSDEKLFF.

V and J are TRBV11-2 and TRBJ2-1; no DNA is available, so the TRBD2 call from TCRdb remains unchecked. The CDR3 contains 16 residues. Germline V CDR1 and CDR2: SGHAT, FQNNGV. CDR3 amino acids: CASSLGTSGSWDEQFF.

The V call is TRBV7-9, the J call TRBJ1-1; without DNA, the TCRdb call of TRBD1 cannot be checked. The CDR3 contains 12 residues. Germline lookup yields CDR1 SEHNR and CDR2 FQNEAQ (reference sequence). The chain's CDR3 is CASSRGGSEAFF.

V usage is TRBV7-3 and J usage is TRBJ2-1; TCRdb calls TRBD2, which cannot be checked without DNA. Looked up from germline, CDR1 is SGHTA and CDR2 is FQGTGA. This CDR3 has 14 residues. CDR3 residues: CASSSTGLVNEQFF.

The chain has TRBV29-1 and TRBJ2-7; absent DNA, TCRdb's TRBD2 call cannot be checked. Germline lookup yields CDR1 SQVTM and CDR2 ANQGSEA. The CDR3 runs to 15 residues. The CDR3 reads CSVGLAGNPSYEQYF.

The CDR3 sequence: CSVEDTSGRVDEQFF. V gene TRBV29-1 combines with J gene TRBJ2-1; TCRdb's D call, TRBD2, is unchecked because there is no DNA. This CDR3 is built from 15 residues. In germline, CDR1 is SQVTM, CDR2 ANQGSEA.

The chain combines TRBV7-9 with TRBJ1-1. Germline V gene lookup returns CDR1 SEHNR and CDR2 FQNEAQ (reference sequence). The CDR3 is 14 amino acids. The CDR3 is CASSLVVANTEAFF. The full variable domain, rest sourced from reference TRBV7-9 and TRBJ1-1, is DTGVSQNPRHKITKRGQNVTFRCDPISEHNRLYWYRQTLGQGPEFLTYFQNEAQLEKSRLLSDRFSAERPKGSFSTLEIQRTEQGDSAMYLCASSLVVANTEAFFGQGTRLTVV.

The chain is built from TRBV20-1 and TRBJ2-7. Germline assignment: CDR1 DFQATT and CDR2 SNEGSKA (reference sequence). The CDR3 has 13 amino acids. The CDR3 is CSALDRGSYEQYF.

This chain joins TRBV6-2 or TRBV6-3 and TRBJ2-2; TCRdb reports TRBD2, a call that lacks DNA to check it against. This CDR3 comprises 14 residues. Germline V lookup: CDR1 MNHEY, CDR2 SVGEGT. The CDR3 protein is CASRSGGAPGELFF.

V gene TRBV11-2 combines with J gene TRBJ2-5; TCRdb returns TRBD1, unconfirmable since there is no DNA. The V gene's germline CDR1 is SGHAT and CDR2 FQNNGV. This CDR3 has 13 residues. CDR3: CASSRFRGETQYF. Complete variable domain (other parts from reference TRBV11-2 and TRBJ2-5): EAGVAQSPRYKIIEKRQSVAFWCNPISGHATLYWYQQILGQGPKLLIQFQNNGVVDDSQLPKDRFSAERLKGVDSTLKIQPAKLEDSAVYLCASSRFRGETQYFGPGTRLLVL.

The V call is TRBV7-9, the J call TRBJ1-2. There are 13 residues in the CDR3. Germline values: CDR1 SEHNR, CDR2 FQNEAQ (reference sequence). The CDR3 loop is CASRRPSTMALTF.

The chain employs TRBV29-1 and TRBJ1-2; TCRdb outputs TRBD1, but without DNA this stays unchecked. Germline V CDR1 and CDR2: SQVTM, ANQGSEA. This CDR3 has 12 amino acids. The CDR3: CSDGTENYGYTF.

CDR3 residues: CASSQESDRANYGYTF. This sequence joins TRBV3-1 and TRBJ1-2; absent DNA, TCRdb's TRBD1 call cannot be checked. The germline V gene has CDR1 LGHDT and CDR2 YNNKEL (reference sequence). CDR3 length: 16 amino acids.

The chain links TRBV9 to TRBJ2-7; absent DNA, TCRdb's TRBD1 call cannot be checked. The CDR3 has 19 residues. The V gene's germline CDR1 is SGDLS and CDR2 YYNGEE. The CDR3 sequence is CASSPHPGTGRVWRYEQYF.

The chain is built from TRBV19 and TRBJ2-1. The CDR3 runs 13 residues. Per the germline V gene, CDR1 is LNHDA and CDR2 is SQIVND (reference sequence). The CDR3 spells CASSSRVYNEQFF. The full variable domain, with the rest looked up from reference TRBV19 and TRBJ2-1, is DGGITQSPKYLFRKEGQNVTLSCEQNLNHDAMYWYRQDPGQGLRLIYYSQIVNDFQKGDIAEGYSVSREKKESFPLTVTSAQKNPTAFYLCASSSRVYNEQFFGPGTRLTVL.